This is a list of T cell receptor beta chains from one sample in a study of cytomegalovirus exposure and HLA in healthy donors. The method was immunoSEQ multiplex PCR; TCRdb's version includes in-frame clones alone and lacks a portion of them. Seen here are 150,000 to 200,000 clones, approximately 84% observed once, and the top ten hold about 0.24%. The specimen was PBMCs. The receptors derive from a boy aged 10-17 years in good health and CMV-seronegative. The CDR3 runs from the conserved cysteine through the conserved F or W. D genes are given only for firm matches.

- | TRBJ1-1 | TRBV2 | TGTGCCAGCAGGCAGGATCAGAACACTGAAGCTTTCTTT | CASRQDQNTEAFF
- | TRBJ2-5 | TRBV28 | TGTGCCAGCAGTCCCCCGACACATCAAGAGACCCAGTACTTC | CASSPPTHQETQYF
- | TRBJ2-7 | TRBV5-5 | TGTGCCAGCAGCTTGGACCCGCAGGAGCAGTACTTC | CASSLDPQEQYF
- | TRBJ2-7 | TRBV7-8 | TGTGCCAGCAGCTTTGCGGACAGTCGCTACGAGCAGTACTTC | CASSFADSRYEQYF
- | TRBJ2-4 | TRBV9 | TGTGCCAGCAACTCGGGGGTAGCCAAAAACATTCAGTACTTC | CASNSGVAKNIQYF
- | TRBJ2-7 | TRBV7-8 | TGTGCCAGCAGCATTGACAGGACCTACGAGCAGTACTTC | CASSIDRTYEQYF
- | TRBJ2-7 | TRBV5-1 | TGCGCCAGCAGCTTCAGCGGGCCGACCTACGAGCAGTACTTC | CASSFSGPTYEQYF
- | TRBJ2-3 | TRBV11-2 | TGTGCCAGCAGGAGAGGTGGAGATACGCAGTATTTT | CASRRGGDTQYF
- | TRBJ2-3 | TRBV7-9 | TGTGCCAGCAGCTTTTCATTTCCAGGGGATACGCAGTATTTT | CASSFSFPGDTQYF
TRBD1 | TRBJ1-1 | TRBV5-1 | TGCGCCAGCAGCTTGGCCGCAGGGGGTCTATGGAACACTGAAGCTTTCTTT | CASSLAAGGLWNTEAFF
TRBD1 | TRBJ2-1 | TRBV7-3 | TGTGCCAGCAGCTTTAAGACAGGGGGCGAGCAGTTCTTC | CASSFKTGGEQFF